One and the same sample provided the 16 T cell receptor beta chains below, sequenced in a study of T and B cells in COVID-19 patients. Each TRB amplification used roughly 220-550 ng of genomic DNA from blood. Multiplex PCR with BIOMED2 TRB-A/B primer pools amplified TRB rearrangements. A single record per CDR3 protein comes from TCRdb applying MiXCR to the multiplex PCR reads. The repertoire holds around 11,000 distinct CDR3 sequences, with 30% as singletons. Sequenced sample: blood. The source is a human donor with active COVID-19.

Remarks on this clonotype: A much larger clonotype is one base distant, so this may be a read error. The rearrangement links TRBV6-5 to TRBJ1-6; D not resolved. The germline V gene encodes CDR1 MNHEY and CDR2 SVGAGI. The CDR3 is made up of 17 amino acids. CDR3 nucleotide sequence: TGTGCCAGCAGTTACGCAGGACGGAGCTCCTATAATTCACCCCCCCACTTT. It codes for CASSYAGRSSYNSPPHF.

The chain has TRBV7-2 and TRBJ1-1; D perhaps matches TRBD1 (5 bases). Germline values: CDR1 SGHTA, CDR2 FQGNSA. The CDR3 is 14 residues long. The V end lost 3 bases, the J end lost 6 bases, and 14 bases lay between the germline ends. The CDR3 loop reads CASSLGGISSEAFF. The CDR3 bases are TGTGCCAGCAGCTTGGGGGGTATTAGTTCTGAAGCTTTCTTT.

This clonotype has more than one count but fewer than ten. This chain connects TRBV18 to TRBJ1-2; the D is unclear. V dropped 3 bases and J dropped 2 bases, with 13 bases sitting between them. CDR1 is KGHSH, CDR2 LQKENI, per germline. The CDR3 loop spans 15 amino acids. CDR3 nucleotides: TGTGCCAGCTCACCGAGCGGAGAGTCAAACTATGGCTACACCTTC. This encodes CASSPSGESNYGYTF.

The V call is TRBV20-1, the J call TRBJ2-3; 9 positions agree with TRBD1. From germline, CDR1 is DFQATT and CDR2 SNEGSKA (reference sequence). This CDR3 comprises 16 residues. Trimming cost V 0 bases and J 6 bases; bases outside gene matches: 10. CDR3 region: CSARESQGAGLDTQYF. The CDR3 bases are TGCAGTGCTAGAGAGTCACAGGGGGCTGGATTGGATACGCAGTATTTT.

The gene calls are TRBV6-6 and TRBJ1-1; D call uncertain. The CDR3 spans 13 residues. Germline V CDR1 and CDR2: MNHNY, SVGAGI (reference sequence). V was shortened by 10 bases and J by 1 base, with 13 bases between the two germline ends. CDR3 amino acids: CATRTGRNTEAFF. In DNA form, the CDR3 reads TGTGCCACCCGCACTGGGAGGAACACTGAAGCTTTCTTT.

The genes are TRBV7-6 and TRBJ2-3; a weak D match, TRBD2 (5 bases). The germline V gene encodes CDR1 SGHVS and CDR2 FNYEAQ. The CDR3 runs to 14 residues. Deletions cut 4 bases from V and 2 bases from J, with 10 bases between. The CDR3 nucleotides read TGTGCCAGCAGCTCAAGAGGGTTCACAGATACGCAGTATTTT. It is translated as CASSSRGFTDTQYF.

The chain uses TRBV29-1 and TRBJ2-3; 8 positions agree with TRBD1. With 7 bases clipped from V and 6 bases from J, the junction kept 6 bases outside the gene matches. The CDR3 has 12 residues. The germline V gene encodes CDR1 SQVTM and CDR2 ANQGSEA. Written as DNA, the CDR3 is TGCAGCGGGCAGGGGGCTGAGGATACGCAGTATTTT. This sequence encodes CSGQGAEDTQYF.

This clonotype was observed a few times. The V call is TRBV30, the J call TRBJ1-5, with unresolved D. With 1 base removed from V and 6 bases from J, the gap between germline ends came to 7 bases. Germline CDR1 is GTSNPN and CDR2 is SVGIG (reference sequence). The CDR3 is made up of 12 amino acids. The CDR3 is CAWSAPPQPQHF. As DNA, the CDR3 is TGTGCCTGGAGTGCCCCGCCTCAGCCCCAGCATTTT.

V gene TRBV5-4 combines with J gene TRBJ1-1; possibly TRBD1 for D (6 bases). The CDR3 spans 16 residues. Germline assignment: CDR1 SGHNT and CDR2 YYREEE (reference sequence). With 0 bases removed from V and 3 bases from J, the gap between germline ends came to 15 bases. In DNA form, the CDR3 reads TGTGCCAGCAGCTTGGACAGGGCGGGGTACGACACTGAAGCTTTCTTT. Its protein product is CASSLDRAGYDTEAFF.

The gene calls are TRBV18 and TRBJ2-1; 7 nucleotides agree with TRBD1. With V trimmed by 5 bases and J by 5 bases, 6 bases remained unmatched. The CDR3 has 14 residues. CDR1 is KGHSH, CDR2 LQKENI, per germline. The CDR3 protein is CASSWQGENNEQFF. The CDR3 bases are TGTGCCAGCTCATGGCAGGGGGAGAACAATGAGCAGTTCTTC. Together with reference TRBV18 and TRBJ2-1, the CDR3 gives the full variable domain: NAGVMQNPRHLVRRRGQEARLRCSPMKGHSHVYWYRQLPEEGLKFMVYLQKENIIDESGMPKERFSAEFPKEGPSILRIQQVVRGDSAAYFCASSWQGENNEQFFGPGTRLTVL.

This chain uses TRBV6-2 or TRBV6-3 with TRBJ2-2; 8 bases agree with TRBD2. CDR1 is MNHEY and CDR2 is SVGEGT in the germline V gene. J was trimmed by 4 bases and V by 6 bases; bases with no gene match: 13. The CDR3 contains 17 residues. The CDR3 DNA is TGTGCCAGCAGCCCCCTCGGGGGGGGCGCGGGCACCGGGGAGCTGTTTTTT. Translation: CASSPLGGGAGTGELFF.

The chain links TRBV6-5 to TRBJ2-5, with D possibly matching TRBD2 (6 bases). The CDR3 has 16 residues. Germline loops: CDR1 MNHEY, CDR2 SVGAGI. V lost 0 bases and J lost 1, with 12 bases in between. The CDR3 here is CASSYSSSGPQETQYF. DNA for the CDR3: TGTGCCAGCAGTTACTCCAGTAGCGGTCCCCAAGAGACCCAGTACTTC.

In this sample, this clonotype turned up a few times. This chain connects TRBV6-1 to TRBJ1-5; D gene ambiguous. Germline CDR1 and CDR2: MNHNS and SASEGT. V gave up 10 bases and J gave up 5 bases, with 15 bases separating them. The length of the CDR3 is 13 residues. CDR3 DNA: TGTGCCACGACTGAAGTTTCCGATCAGCCCCAGCATTTT. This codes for CATTEVSDQPQHF.

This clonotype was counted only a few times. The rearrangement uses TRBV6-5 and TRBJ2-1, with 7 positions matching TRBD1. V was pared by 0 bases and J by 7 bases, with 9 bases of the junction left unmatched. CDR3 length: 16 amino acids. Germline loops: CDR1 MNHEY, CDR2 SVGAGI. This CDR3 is CASSYSAAGGTNEQFF. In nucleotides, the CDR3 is TGTGCCAGCAGTTACTCGGCGGCAGGGGGTACTAATGAGCAGTTCTTC.

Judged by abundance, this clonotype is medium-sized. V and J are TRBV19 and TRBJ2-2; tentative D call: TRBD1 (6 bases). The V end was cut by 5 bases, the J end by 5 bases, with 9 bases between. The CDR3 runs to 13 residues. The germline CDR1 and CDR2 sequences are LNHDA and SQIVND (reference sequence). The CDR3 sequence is CASSPDRTGELFF. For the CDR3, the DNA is TGTGCCAGTAGTCCCGACAGGACCGGGGAGCTGTTTTTT. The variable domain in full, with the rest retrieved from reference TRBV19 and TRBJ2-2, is DGGITQSPKYLFRKEGQNVTLSCEQNLNHDAMYWYRQDPGQGLRLIYYSQIVNDFQKGDIAEGYSVSREKKESFPLTVTSAQKNPTAFYLCASSPDRTGELFFGEGSRLTVL.

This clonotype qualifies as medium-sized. CDR3 DNA sequence: TGTGCCAGTAGTATAGTCCCCACTCGACCATCTGAGCAGTTCTTC. This codes for CASSIVPTRPSEQFF. The chain employs TRBV19 and TRBJ2-1; D is unresolved. The CDR3 has 15 amino acids. The germline CDR1 and CDR2 sequences are LNHDA and SQIVND (reference sequence). V shed 1 base and J shed 9 bases, with 16 bases lying between them.